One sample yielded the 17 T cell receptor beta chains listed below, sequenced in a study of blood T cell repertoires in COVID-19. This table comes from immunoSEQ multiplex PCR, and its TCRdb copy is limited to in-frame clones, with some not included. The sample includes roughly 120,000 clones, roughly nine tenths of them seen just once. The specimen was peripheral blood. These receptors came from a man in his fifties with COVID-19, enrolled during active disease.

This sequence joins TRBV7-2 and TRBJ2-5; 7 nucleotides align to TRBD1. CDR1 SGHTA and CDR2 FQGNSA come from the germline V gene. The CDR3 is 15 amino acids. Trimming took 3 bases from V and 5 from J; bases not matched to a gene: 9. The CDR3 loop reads CASSFTGTVSETQYF. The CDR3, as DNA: TGTGCCAGCAGCTTTACCGGGACAGTGAGTGAGACCCAGTACTTC.

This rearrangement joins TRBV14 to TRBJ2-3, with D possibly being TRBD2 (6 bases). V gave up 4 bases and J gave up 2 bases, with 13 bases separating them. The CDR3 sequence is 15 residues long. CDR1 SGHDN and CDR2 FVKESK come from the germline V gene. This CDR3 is CASSPLAPDTDTQYF. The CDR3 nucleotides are TGTGCCAGCAGCCCGCTAGCGCCGGACACAGATACGCAGTATTTT.

In DNA, the CDR3 is TGTGCCAGTGCCGGGACTAGCGGGAGCGACTCCTACGAGCAGTACTTC. Residues: CASAGTSGSDSYEQYF. The rearrangement uses TRBV19 and TRBJ2-7; TRBD2 matches at 14 bases. The V segment lost 8 bases and the J segment 0 bases; nucleotides outside the gene matches: 6. The CDR3 is 16 amino acids. Germline lookup yields CDR1 LNHDA and CDR2 SQIVND (reference sequence).

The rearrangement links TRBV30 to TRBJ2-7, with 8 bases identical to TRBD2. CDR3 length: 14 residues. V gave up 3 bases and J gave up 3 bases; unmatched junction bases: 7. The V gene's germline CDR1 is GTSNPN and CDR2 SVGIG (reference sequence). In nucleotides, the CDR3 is TGTGCCTGGAGCCGGGGGGGTCTAAGCTACGAGCAGTACTTC. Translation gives CAWSRGGLSYEQYF.

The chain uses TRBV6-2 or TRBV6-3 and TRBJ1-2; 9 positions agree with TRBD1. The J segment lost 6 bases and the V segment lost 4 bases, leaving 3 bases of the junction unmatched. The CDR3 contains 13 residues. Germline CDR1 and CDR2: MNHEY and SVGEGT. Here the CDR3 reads CASSFRTGDGYTF. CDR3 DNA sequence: TGTGCCAGCAGTTTCAGGACAGGGGATGGCTACACCTTC.

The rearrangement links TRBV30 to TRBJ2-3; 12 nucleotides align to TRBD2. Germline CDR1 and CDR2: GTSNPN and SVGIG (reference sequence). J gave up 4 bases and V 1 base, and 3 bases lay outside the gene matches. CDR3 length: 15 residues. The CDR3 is CAWSALAGGSDTQYF. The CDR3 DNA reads TGTGCCTGGAGTGCACTAGCGGGAGGATCAGATACGCAGTATTTT.

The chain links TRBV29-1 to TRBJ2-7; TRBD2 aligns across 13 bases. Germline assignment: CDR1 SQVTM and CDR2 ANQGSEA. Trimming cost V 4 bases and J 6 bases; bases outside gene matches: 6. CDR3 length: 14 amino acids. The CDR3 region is CSVGGLAGYGEQYF. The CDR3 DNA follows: TGCAGCGTTGGGGGACTAGCGGGATATGGCGAGCAGTACTTC.

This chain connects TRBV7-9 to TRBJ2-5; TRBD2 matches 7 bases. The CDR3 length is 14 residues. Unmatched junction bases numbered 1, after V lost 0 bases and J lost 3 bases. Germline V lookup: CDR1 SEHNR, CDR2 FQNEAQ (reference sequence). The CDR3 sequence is CASSLAGGKETQYF. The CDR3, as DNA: TGTGCCAGCAGCTTAGCGGGAGGGAAAGAGACCCAGTACTTC. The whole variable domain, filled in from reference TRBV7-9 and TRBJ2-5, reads DTGVSQNPRHKITKRGQNVTFRCDPISEHNRLYWYRQTLGQGPEFLTYFQNEAQLEKSRLLSDRFSAERPKGSFSTLEIQRTEQGDSAMYLCASSLAGGKETQYFGPGTRLLVL.

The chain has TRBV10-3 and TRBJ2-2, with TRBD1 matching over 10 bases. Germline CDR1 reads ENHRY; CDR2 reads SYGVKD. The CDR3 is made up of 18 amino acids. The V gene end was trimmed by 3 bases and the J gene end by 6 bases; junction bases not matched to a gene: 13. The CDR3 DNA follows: TGTGCCATCAGTGAAAAGGAACCGGGACAGGGGAGGGCCGGGGAGCTGTTTTTT. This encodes CAISEKEPGQGRAGELFF.

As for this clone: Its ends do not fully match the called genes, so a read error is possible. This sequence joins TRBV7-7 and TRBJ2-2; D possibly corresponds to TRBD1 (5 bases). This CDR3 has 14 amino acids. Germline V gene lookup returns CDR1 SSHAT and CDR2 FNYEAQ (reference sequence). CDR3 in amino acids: CASSKGPAAGELFF. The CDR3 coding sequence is TGTGCTAGCAGCAAGGGGCCCGCCGCCGGGGAGCTGTTTTTT.

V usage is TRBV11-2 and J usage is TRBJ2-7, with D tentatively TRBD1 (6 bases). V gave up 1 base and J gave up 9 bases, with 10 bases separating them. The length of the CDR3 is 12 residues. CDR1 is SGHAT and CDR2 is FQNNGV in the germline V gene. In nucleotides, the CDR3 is TGTGCCAGCAGCTTAGCACAGGGCTCGCAGTACTTC. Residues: CASSLAQGSQYF.

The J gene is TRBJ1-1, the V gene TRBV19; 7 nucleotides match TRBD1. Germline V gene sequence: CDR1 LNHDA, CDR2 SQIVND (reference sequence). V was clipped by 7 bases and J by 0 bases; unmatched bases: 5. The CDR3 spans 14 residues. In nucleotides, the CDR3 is TGTGCCAGTAAGCTAACAGGGGTGAACACTGAAGCTTTCTTT. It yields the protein CASKLTGVNTEAFF.

For the CDR3, the DNA is TGTGCCAGCAGCTTAGAGCTAGCCTATGAGCAGTTCTTC. This codes for CASSLELAYEQFF. The V call is TRBV7-2, the J call TRBJ2-1; D is perhaps TRBD2 (5 bases). CDR1 SGHTA and CDR2 FQGNSA come from the germline V gene. V dropped 1 base and J dropped 8 bases, with 9 bases sitting between them. CDR3 length: 13 residues.

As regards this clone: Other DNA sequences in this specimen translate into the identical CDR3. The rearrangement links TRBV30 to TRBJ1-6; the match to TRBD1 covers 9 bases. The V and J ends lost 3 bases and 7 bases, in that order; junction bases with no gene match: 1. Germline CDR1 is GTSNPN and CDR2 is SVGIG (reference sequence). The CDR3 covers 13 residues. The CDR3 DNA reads TGTGCCTGGAGCGGGACAGGGAATTCACCCCTCCACTTT. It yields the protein CAWSGTGNSPLHF.

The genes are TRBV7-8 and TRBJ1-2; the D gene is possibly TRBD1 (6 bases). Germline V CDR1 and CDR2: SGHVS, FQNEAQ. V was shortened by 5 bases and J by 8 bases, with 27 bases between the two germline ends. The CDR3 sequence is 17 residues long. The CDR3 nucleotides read TGTGCCAGCAGCGCAAAGAGGATACAGGGAAGGGAGTACGGCTACACCTTC. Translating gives CASSAKRIQGREYGYTF.

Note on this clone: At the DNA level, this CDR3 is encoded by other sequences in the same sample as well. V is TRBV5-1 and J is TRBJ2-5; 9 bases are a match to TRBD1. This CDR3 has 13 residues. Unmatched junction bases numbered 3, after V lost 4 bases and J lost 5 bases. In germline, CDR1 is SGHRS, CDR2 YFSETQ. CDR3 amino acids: CASSLGQGETQYF. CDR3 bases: TGCGCCAGCAGCCTAGGACAGGGGGAGACCCAGTACTTC.

As DNA, the CDR3 is TGTGCCAGCTCCCGATCAGGGGGAACTAATGAAAAACTGTTTTTT. Its translation: CASSRSGGTNEKLFF. The chain employs TRBV18 and TRBJ1-4, with 7 bases that match TRBD1. Losses at the gene ends were 6 bases for V and 1 base for J; bases not matched to a gene: 5. The CDR3 spans 15 residues. The V gene's germline CDR1 is KGHSH and CDR2 LQKENI.